This paragraph covers one TCR beta chain sequence. At least ten counts were recorded for this clone. What antigen it recognizes has not been identified. No much larger clone exists at a distance of one base, and base qualities are not known. This specimen belongs to a study of shared clonotypes between healthy human individuals (dated by TCRdb to the early 2020s). Looking at the study overall: Two women and a few men aged 18 to 49 years were included in the cohort. Between about 0.8 and 8.9 billion PBMCs per donor were obtained by leukapheresis. For each donor, three plates each were used for CD4 naive and CD4 memory, two plates were used for CD8 naive, and one plate was used for CD8 memory. Libraries were prepared and TCR repertoires were sequenced by different laboratories using diverse techniques, in order to increase sequencing depth and limit assay-specific biases. The study deeply sequenced blood TCR repertoires of about five healthy adults to estimate repertoire size and the extent of clonotype sharing between individuals. Summary of the overall study and its limitations: Naive subsets generally had larger estimated clonotype richness than memory subsets did. When a handful of donors were compared, the shared fraction of clonotypes was approximately 5% for naive CD4, around 3.5% for naive CD8, 2.3% for memory CD4, and around 0.37% for memory CD8. Sampling was limited to blood, and TCR repertoires in tissue likely differ from TCR repertoires in blood. Rarefaction of sorted-subset datasets indicated incomplete sequencing despite the large sequencing depth. Higher generation probabilities were observed for clonotypes shared by all four sorted-subset donors than for non-shared clonotypes. The small number of donors limited the genetic and exposure-history diversity represented. Pairwise subsampling indicated that sequencing depth was expected to affect the degree of clonotype sharing among donors.

CDR1 and CDR2, looked up from the germline V gene, are MDHEN and SYDVKM. Taken from cysteine to phenylalanine, the CDR3 has 14 residues. The DNA shown is the 42-base CDR3, in frame from base 1. Relative to germline, V is missing 6 bases and J is missing 4 bases, with 5 bases of the junction outside any gene match. Using the deep immunoSEQ assay, multiplex PCR amplified TCR CDR3 regions from genomic DNA. Extracted genomic DNA from each cell subset was distributed evenly across all wells of several immunoSEQ 96-well plates, and each plate was treated as a replicate. For sorted subsets, each replicate PCR was loaded with about 0.2 ug genomic DNA, equivalent to 25,000 to 35,000 T cell genomes. The purified libraries were quantified using a Qubit 3.0 fluorometer, sized with a Bioanalyzer 2100, and then quantified again using the KAPA Library Quantification kit. Each immunoSEQ 96-well plate was sequenced on its own single-read 150-cycle Illumina NextSeq 550 flow cell. The original pipeline was this. Because the immunoSEQ output included only junctional sequences and no quality scores, the filtering could not be the same as the filtering used for full-length reads. Sequences were annotated with PyIR, a Python wrapper for IgBLAST v1.9, using IMGT germline references to assign V/J genes and CDR3. Reads were removed for weak V/J assignments (E-value above 1e-6), missing CDR3, stop codons, out-of-frame junctions, or ambiguous translated residues. V3J clonotypes were defined as sequences sharing the same inferred V gene, J gene, and CDR3 amino acid sequence. To compute the percentage overlap between repertoires, the number of shared unique clonotypes was divided by the size of the smaller repertoire. Three approaches were used to assess repertoire richness: RTK rarefaction, the Chao1 estimator, and Recon v2.1 estimates of unobserved clonotypes. Generation probabilities for all TCRbeta clonotypes obtained by the gDNA method from a handful of donors were computed using OLGA. What TCRdb holds here is the immuneACCESS table cut down to in-frame rearrangements. Part of the clones is not present; checked against another copy, under half of the missing clones reflect an unresolved V gene, and the others are unexplained. V and J calls and clone size follow that table, whereas D and trimming were derived from the DNA. The sample data list nearly 1 million clones, and approximately 80% of these were observed just once. The ten largest clones add up to roughly 1.5% of the sample.

Healthy HIV-negative adults with no recently reported acute infections or vaccinations were included as donors. All donors were Caucasian adults living in Nashville, Tennessee, USA. CD4+ T cells were enriched through magnetic negative selection, after which naive cells were positively selected on CD45RA and the remaining negative fraction served as the memory subset. After blood collection by leukapheresis, PBMCs were isolated using Ficoll-Histopaque density gradient centrifugation and then cryopreserved in the vapor phase of liquid nitrogen. Analytical flow cytometry was used to check the purity and quantity of every magnetically sorted T cell population. Each sorted fraction had its genomic DNA isolated and then quantified by UV absorbance on a Nanodrop 2000c.

The V and J genes are TRBV28 and TRBJ1-2, with 10 junctional bases fitting TRBD1. Source material: memory CD4+ T cells sorted from blood. The sample's cell subset or site label is to be understood as: CD45RA-negative fraction. The receptor's source is a man aged 18 to 29 in good health. Read as DNA, the sequence is TGTGCCAGCAGAGCGGGACAGGGGTTCTATGGCTACACCTTC. Protein translation: CASRAGQGFYGYTF.